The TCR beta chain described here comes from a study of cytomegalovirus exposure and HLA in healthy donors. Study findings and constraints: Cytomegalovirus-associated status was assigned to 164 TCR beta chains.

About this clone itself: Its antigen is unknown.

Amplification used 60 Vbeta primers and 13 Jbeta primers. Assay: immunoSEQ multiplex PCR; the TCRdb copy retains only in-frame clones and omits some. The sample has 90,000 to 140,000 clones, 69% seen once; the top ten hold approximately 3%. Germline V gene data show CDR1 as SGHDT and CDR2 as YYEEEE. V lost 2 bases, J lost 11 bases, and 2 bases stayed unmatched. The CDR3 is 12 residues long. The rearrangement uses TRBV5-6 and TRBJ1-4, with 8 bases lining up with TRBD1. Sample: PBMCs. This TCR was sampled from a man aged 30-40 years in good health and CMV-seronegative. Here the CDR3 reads CASSLRTGKLFF. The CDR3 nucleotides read TGTGCCAGCAGCTTACGGACAGGGAAACTGTTTTTT.